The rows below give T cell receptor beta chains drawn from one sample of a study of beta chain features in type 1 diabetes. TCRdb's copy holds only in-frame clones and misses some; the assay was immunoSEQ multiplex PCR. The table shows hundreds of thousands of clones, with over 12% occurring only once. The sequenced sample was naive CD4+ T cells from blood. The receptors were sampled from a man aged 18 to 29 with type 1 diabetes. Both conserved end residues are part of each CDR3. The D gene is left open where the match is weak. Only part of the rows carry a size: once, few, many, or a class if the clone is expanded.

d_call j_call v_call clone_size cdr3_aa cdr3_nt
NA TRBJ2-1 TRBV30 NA CAWRATPVEQFF TGTGCCTGGAGAGCCACTCCGGTAGAGCAGTTCTTC
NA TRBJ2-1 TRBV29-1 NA CSVELGLPYNEQFF TGCAGCGTTGAACTAGGTCTACCCTACAATGAGCAGTTCTTC
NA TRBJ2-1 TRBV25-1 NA CASSEYYNEQFF TGTGCCAGCAGTGAATACTACAATGAGCAGTTCTTC
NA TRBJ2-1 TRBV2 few CARGGPGGTLLYNEQFF TGTGCCAGAGGGGGGCCCGGCGGGACTTTGCTTTACAATGAGCAGTTCTTC
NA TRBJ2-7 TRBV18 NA CASSLEPGRSSYEQYF TGTGCCAGCTCACTGGAGCCGGGACGGAGCTCCTACGAGCAGTACTTC
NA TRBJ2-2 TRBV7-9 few CASSSGGTYNTGELFF TGTGCCAGCAGCTCCGGCGGGACTTATAACACCGGGGAGCTGTTTTTT
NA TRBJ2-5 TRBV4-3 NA CASSQDQPGTQYF TGCGCCAGCAGCCAAGATCAACCCGGGACCCAGTACTTC
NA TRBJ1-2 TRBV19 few CASSGLSRGGYGYTF TGTGCCAGTAGCGGGTTATCGAGGGGCGGATATGGCTACACCTTC
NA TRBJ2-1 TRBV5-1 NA CASSLPGGNNEQFF TGCGCCAGCAGCCTCCCGGGCGGCAACAATGAGCAGTTCTTC
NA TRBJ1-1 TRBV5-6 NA CASSRLGPEAFF TGTGCCAGCAGCCGGCTGGGACCTGAAGCTTTCTTT
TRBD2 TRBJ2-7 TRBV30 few CAWLNPGGYEQYF TGTGCCTGGCTCAACCCGGGGGGGTACGAGCAGTACTTC
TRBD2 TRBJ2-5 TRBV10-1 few CASSEPGTSGKETQYF TGCGCCAGCAGTGAGCCCGGGACTAGCGGAAAAGAGACCCAGTACTTC
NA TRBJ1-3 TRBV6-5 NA CASSYSAMAGNTIYF TGTGCCAGCAGTTACTCTGCTATGGCTGGAAACACCATATATTTT
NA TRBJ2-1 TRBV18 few CASSQRYNEQFF TGTGCCAGCTCACAGAGATACAATGAGCAGTTCTTC
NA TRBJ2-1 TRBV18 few CASDLGGSIEQFF TGTGCCAGCGACCTGGGGGGTTCCATCGAGCAGTTCTTC
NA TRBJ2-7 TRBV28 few CASRVTRGYEQYF TGTGCCAGCAGGGTTACACGGGGCTACGAGCAGTACTTC
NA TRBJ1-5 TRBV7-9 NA CASSQDTGMGNQPQHF TGTGCCAGCAGCCAAGATACAGGGATGGGCAATCAGCCCCAGCATTTT
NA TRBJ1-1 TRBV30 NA CAWRALGVMPPEAFF TGTGCCTGGAGGGCTTTGGGAGTTATGCCCCCTGAAGCTTTCTTT
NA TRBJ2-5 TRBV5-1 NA CASSGSQAETQYF TGCGCCAGCAGCGGGTCCCAGGCGGAGACCCAGTACTTC
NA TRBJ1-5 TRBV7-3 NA CASSLGGSLNQPQHF TGTGCCAGCAGCTTAGGAGGGAGTCTTAATCAGCCCCAGCATTTT
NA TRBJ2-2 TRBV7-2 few CASGRKPGELFF TGTGCCAGCGGCCGGAAGCCCGGGGAGCTGTTTTTT